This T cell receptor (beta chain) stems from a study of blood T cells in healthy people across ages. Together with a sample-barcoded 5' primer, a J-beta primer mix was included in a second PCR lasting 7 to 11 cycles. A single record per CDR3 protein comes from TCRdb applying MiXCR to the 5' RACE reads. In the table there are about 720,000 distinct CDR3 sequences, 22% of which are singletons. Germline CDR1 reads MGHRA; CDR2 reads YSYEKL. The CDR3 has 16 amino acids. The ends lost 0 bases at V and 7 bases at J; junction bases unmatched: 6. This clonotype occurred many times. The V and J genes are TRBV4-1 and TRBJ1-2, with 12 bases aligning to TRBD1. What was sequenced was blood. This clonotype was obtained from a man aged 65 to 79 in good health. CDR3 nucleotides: TGCGCCAGCAGCCAAGAGGGACAGGGGGCGATTAGTGGCTACACCTTC. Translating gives CASSQEGQGAISGYTF.